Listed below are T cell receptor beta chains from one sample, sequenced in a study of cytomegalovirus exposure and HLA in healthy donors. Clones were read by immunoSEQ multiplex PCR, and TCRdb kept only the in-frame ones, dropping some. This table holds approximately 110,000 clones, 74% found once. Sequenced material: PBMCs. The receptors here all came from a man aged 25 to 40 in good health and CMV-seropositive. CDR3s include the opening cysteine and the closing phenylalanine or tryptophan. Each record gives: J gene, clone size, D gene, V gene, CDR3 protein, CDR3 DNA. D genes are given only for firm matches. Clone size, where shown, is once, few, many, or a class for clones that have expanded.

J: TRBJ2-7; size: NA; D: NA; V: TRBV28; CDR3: CASTLGGYEQYF; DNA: TGTGCCAGCACCTTGGGCGGGTACGAGCAGTACTTC
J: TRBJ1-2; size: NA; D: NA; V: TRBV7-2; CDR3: CASSLNEGRGYTF; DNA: TGTGCCAGCAGCTTAAATGAGGGTAGGGGCTACACCTTC
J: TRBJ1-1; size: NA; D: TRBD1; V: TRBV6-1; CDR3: CASRGTGDKSTEAFF; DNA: TGTGCCAGCAGGGGGACAGGGGATAAGAGCACTGAAGCTTTCTTT
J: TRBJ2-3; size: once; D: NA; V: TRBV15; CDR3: CATSRQPSTSTDTQYF; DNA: TGTGCCACCAGCAGACAACCAAGCACTAGCACAGATACGCAGTATTTT
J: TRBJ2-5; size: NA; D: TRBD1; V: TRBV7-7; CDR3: CASSPFETGVEETQYF; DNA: TGTGCCAGCAGCCCCTTCGAGACAGGGGTGGAAGAGACCCAGTACTTC
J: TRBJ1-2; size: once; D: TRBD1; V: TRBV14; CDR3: CASSQEETGVGGYTF; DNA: TGTGCCAGCAGCCAAGAGGAGACAGGGGTTGGCGGCTACACCTTC
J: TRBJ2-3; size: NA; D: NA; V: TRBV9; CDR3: CASSPRGGHTDTQYF; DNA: TGTGCCAGCAGCCCGCGAGGCGGTCACACAGATACGCAGTATTTT
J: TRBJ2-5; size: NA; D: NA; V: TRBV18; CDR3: CASSPRAETQYF; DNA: TGTGCCAGCTCACCACGGGCGGAGACCCAGTACTTC
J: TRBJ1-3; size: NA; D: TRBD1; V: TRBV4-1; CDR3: CASSQVGSGTGSRGLSGNTIYF; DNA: TGCGCCAGCAGCCAAGTAGGATCCGGGACAGGCTCCCGGGGGCTCTCTGGAAACACCATATATTTT
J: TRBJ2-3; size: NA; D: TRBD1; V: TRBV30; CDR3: CAWSVEAGGRDPQYF; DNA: TGTGCCTGGAGTGTAGAGGCAGGGGGCAGGGATCCGCAGTATTTT
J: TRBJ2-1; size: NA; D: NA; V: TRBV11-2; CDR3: CASSFERSSYNEQFF; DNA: TGTGCCAGCAGCTTCGAGCGAAGCTCCTACAATGAGCAGTTCTTC
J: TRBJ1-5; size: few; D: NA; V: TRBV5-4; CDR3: CASSLRGEGQPQHF; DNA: TGTGCCAGCAGCTTGCGGGGTGAAGGTCAGCCCCAGCATTTT
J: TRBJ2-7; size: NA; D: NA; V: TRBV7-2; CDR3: CASSLLTWQGSSYEQYF; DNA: TGTGCCAGCAGCTTATTAACGTGGCAGGGAAGCTCCTACGAGCAGTACTTC
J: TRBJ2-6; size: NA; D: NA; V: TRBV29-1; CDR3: CSVEEMGGSSSGANVLTF; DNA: TGCAGCGTTGAAGAAATGGGAGGTTCCAGCTCTGGGGCCAACGTCCTGACTTTC
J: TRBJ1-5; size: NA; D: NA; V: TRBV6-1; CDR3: CASSEAGFGGHQPQHF; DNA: TGTGCCAGCAGTGAAGCGGGTTTCGGGGGGCATCAGCCCCAGCATTTT
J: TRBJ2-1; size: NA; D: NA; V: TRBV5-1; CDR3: CASSFRAADYNEQFF; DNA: TGCGCCAGCAGCTTCAGGGCGGCAGACTACAATGAGCAGTTCTTC
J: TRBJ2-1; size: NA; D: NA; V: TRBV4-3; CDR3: CASSRLGATRKSYNEQFF; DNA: TGCGCCAGCAGCCGATTGGGTGCGACGCGGAAAAGCTACAATGAGCAGTTCTTC
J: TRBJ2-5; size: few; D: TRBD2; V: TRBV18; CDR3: CASSPYTGAAGGSGETQYF; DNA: TGTGCCAGCTCACCCTACACGGGGGCTGCGGGAGGGTCCGGTGAGACCCAGTACTTC
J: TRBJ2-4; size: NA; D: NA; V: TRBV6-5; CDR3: CASSRSRGKNIQYF; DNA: TGTGCCAGCAGTCGGTCCCGGGGCAAAAACATTCAGTACTTC
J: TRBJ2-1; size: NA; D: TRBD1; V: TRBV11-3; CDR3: CASSSRDSVNEQFF; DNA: TGTGCCAGCAGCTCCCGGGACAGTGTAAATGAGCAGTTCTTC
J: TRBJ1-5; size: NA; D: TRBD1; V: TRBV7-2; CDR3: CASSLYRGEVGNQPQHF; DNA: TGTGCCAGTAGCTTATACAGGGGAGAAGTAGGCAATCAGCCCCAGCATTTT
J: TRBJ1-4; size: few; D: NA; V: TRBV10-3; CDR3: CAISAGPVNEKLFF; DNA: TGTGCCATCTCGGCGGGGCCGGTAAATGAAAAACTGTTTTTT
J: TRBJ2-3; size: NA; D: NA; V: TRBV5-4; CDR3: CASSLDLTTDTQYF; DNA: TGTGCCAGCAGCTTGGACTTAACCACAGATACGCAGTATTTT
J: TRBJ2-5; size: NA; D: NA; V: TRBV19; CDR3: CASSPQGRETQYF; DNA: TGTGCCAGTAGTCCCCAGGGGAGAGAGACCCAGTACTTC
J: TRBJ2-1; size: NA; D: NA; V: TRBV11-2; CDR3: CASSASQGFRFNEQFF; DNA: TGTGCCAGCAGCGCCAGTCAGGGGTTCCGCTTTAATGAGCAGTTCTTC